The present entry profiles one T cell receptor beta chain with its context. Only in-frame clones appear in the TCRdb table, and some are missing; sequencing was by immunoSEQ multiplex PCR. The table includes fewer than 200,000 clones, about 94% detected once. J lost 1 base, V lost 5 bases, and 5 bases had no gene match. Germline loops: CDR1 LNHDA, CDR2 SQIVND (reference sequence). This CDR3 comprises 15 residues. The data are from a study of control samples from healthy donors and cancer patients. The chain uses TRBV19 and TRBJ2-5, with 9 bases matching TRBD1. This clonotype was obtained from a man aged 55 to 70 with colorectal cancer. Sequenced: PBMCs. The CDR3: CASSSGQGGQETQYF. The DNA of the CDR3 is TGTGCCAGTAGTTCGGGACAGGGTGGCCAAGAGACCCAGTACTTC.